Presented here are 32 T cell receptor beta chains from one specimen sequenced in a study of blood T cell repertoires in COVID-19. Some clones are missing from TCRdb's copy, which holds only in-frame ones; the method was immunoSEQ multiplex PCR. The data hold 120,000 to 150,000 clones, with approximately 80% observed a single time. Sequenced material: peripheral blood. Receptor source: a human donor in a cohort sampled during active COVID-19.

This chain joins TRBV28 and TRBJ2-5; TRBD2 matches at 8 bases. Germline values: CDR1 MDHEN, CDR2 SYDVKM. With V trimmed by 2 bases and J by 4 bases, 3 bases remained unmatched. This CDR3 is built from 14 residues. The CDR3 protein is CASSLSGSGETQYF. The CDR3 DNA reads TGTGCCAGCAGTTTAAGCGGGAGTGGAGAGACCCAGTACTTC.

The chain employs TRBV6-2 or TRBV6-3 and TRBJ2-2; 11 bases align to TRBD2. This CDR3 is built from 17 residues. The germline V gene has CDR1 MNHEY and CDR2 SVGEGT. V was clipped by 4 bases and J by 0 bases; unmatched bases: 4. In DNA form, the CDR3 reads TGTGCCAGCAGTTGGGAACTAGCGGGGGCGAACACCGGGGAGCTGTTTTTT. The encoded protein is CASSWELAGANTGELFF.

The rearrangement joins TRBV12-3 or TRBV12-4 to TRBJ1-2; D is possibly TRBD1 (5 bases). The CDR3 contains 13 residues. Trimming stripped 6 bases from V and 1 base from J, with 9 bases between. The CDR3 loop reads CASRSGRNYGYTF. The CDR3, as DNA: TGTGCCAGCAGATCAGGGCGTAACTATGGCTACACCTTC.

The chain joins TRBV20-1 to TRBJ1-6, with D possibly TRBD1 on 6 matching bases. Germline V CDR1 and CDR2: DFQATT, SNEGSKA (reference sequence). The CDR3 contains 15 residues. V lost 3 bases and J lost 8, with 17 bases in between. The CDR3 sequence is CSASPPGRGDSPLHF. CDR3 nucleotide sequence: TGCAGTGCTAGTCCTCCCGGGAGGGGGGATTCACCCCTCCACTTT.

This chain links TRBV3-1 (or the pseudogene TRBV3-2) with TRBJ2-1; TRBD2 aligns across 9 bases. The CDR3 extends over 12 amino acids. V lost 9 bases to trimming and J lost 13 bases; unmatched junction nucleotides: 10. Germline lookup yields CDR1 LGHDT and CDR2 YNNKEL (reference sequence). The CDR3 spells CARGLTSGLQFF. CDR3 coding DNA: TGTGCCAGGGGGCTTACTAGCGGGCTCCAGTTCTTC.

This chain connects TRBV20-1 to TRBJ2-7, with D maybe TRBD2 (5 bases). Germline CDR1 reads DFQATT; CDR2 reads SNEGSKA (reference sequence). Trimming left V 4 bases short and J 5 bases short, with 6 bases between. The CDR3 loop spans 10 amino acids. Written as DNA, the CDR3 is TGCAGTGCTATGGAGGACGAGCAGTACTTC. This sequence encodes CSAMEDEQYF.

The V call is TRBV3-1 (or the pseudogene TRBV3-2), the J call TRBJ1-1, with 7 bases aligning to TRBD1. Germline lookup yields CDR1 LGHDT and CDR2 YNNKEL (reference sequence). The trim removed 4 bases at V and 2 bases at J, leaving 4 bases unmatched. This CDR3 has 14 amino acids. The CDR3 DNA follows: TGTGCCAGCAGCCTCCGACAGGGTAACACTGAAGCTTTCTTT. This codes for CASSLRQGNTEAFF.

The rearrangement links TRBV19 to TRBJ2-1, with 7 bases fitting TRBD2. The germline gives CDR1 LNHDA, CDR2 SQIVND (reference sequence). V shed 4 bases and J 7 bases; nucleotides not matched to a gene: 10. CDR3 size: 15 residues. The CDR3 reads CASSRGRASRNEQFF. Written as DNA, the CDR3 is TGTGCCAGTAGTAGGGGGAGGGCTAGTCGGAATGAGCAGTTCTTC.

The CDR3: CASSSQWAGVNTEAFF. The CDR3 DNA follows: TGTGCCAGCAGTTCTCAGTGGGCAGGGGTGAACACTGAAGCTTTCTTT. This chain joins TRBV28 and TRBJ1-1; D is possibly TRBD1 (6 bases). This CDR3 has 16 amino acids. Germline values: CDR1 MDHEN, CDR2 SYDVKM. The V gene lost 4 bases and the J gene lost 0 bases, with 15 bases spanning the gap.

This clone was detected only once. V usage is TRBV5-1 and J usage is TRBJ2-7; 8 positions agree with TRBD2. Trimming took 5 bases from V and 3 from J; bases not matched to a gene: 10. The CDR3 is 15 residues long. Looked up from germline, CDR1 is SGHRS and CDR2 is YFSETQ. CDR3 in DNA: TGCGCCAGCAGGTTATTCAGCGGGAGCGACTACGAGCAGTACTTC. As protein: CASRLFSGSDYEQYF.

This CDR3 is CASSQFAGEGSYNEQFF. The DNA of the CDR3 is TGTGCCAGCAGCCAATTTGCCGGCGAGGGCTCCTACAATGAGCAGTTCTTC. The chain couples TRBV14 to TRBJ2-1; the D gene is possibly TRBD2 (5 bases). Germline CDR1 reads SGHDN; CDR2 reads FVKESK. There are 17 residues in the CDR3. Trimming left V 2 bases short and J 0 bases short, with 14 bases between.

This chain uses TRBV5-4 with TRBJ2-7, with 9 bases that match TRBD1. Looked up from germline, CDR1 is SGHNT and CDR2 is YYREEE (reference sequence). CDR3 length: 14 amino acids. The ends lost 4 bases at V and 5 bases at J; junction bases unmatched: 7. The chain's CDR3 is CASSPGTGLNEQYF. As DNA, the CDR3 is TGTGCCAGCAGCCCAGGGACAGGGCTTAACGAGCAGTACTTC.

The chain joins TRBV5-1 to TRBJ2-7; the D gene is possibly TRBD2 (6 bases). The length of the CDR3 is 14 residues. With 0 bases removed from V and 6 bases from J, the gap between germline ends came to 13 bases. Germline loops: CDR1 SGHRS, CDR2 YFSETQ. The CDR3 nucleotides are TGCGCCAGCAGCTTGGGGGCAGGGACTCGCGAGCAGTACTTC. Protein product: CASSLGAGTREQYF.

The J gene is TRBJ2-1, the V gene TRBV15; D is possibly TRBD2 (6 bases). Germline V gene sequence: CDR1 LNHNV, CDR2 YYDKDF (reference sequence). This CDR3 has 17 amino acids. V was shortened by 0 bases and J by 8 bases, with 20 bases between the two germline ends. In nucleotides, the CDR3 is TGTGCCACCAGCAGAGAGGGAAGGACTACGGCCAGCGATGAGCAGTTCTTC. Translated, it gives CATSREGRTTASDEQFF.

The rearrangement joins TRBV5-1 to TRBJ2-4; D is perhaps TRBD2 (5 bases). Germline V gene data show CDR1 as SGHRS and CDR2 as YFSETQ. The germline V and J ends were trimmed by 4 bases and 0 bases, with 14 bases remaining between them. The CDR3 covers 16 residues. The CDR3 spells CASSATRPLAKNIQYF. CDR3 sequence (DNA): TGCGCCAGCAGCGCAACTAGACCCCTAGCCAAAAACATTCAGTACTTC.

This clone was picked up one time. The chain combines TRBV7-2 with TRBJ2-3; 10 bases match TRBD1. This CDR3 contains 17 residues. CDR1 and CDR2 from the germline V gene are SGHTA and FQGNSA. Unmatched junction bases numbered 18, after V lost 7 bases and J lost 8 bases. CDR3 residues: CASTPFGTGDLGLTQYF. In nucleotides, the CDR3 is TGTGCCAGCACCCCTTTTGGGACAGGGGACCTAGGTCTTACGCAGTATTTT.

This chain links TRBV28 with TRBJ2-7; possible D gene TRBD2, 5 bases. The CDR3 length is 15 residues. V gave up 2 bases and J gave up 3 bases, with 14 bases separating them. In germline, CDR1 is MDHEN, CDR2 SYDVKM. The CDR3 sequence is CASSLHQPGNYEQYF. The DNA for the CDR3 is TGTGCCAGCAGTTTACACCAACCCGGGAACTACGAGCAGTACTTC. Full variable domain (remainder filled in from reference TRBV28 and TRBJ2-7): DVKVTQSSRYLVKRTGEKVFLECVQDMDHENMFWYRQDPGLGLRLIYFSYDVKMKEKGDIPEGYSVSREKKERFSLILESASTNQTSMYLCASSLHQPGNYEQYFGPGTRLTVT.

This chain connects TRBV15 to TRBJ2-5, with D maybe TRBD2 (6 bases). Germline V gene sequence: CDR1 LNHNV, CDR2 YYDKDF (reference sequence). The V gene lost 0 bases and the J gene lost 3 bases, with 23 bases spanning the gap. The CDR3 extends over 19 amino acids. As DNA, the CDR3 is TGTGCCACCAGCAGAGATCTTTCCATCGGGGGAGGATCTAAAGAGACCCAGTACTTC. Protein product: CATSRDLSIGGGSKETQYF.

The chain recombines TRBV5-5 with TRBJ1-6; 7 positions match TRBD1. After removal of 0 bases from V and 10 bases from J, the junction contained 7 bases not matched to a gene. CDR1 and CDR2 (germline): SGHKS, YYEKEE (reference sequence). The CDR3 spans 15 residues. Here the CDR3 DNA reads TGTGCCAGCAGCTTGGAGGGGGCAGGGGGATCACCCCTCCACTTT. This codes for CASSLEGAGGSPLHF. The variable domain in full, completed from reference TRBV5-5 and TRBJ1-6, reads DAGVTQSPTHLIKTRGQQVTLRCSPISGHKSVSWYQQVLGQGPQFIFQYYEKEERGRGNFPDRFSARQFPNYSSELNVNALLLGDSALYLCASSLEGAGGSPLHFGNGTRLTVT.

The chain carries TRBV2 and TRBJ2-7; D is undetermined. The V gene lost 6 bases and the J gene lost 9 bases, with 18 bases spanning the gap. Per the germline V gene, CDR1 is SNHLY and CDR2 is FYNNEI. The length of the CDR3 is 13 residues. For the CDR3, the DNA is TGTGCCAGCAGGTCGGAGCTCCTACGAGGGCAGTACTTC. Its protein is CASRSELLRGQYF.

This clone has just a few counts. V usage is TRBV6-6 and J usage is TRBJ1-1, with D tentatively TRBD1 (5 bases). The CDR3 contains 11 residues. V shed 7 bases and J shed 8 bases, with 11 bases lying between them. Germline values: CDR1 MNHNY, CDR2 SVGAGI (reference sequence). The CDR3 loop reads CASTRQGEAFF. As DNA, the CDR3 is TGTGCCAGCACCCGGCAGGGCGAAGCTTTCTTT.

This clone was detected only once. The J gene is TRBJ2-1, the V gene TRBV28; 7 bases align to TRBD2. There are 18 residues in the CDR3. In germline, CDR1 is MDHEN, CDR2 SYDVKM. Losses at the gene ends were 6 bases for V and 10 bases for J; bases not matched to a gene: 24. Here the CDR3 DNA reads TGTGCCAGCAGCTCTGTTCAGTCTAGCGGACTGAGATTGGGGGAGCAGTTCTTC. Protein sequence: CASSSVQSSGLRLGEQFF.

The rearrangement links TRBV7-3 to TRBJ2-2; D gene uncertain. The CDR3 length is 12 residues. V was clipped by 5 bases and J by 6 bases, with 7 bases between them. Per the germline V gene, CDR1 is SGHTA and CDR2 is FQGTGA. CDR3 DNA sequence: TGTGCCAGCAGCCTCTATCCCGGGGAGCTGTTTTTT. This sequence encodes CASSLYPGELFF.

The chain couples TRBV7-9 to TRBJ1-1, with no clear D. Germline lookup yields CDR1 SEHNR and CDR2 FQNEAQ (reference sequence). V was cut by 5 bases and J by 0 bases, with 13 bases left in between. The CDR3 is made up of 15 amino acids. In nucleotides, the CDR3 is TGTGCCAGCAGCCTAAAGGGAGAGGTGAACACTGAAGCTTTCTTT. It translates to CASSLKGEVNTEAFF. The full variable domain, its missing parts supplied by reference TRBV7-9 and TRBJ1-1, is DTGVSQNPRHKITKRGQNVTFRCDPISEHNRLYWYRQTLGQGPEFLTYFQNEAQLEKSRLLSDRFSAERPKGSFSTLEIQRTEQGDSAMYLCASSLKGEVNTEAFFGQGTRLTVV.

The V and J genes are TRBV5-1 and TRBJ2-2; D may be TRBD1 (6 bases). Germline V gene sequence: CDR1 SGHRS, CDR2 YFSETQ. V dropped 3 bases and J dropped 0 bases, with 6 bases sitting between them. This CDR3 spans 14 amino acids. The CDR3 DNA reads TGCGCCAGCAGCTGGACAGCGAACACCGGGGAGCTGTTTTTT. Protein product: CASSWTANTGELFF.

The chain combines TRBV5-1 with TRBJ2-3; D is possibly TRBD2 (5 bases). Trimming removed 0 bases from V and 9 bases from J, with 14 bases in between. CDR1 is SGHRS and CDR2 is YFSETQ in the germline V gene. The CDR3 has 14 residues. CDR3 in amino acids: CASSLDGGGLTQYF. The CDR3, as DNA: TGCGCCAGCAGCTTGGATGGCGGAGGCCTCACGCAGTATTTT. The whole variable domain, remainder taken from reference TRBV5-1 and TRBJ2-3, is KAGVTQTPRYLIKTRGQQVTLSCSPISGHRSVSWYQQTPGQGLQFLFEYFSETQRNKGNFPGRFSGRQFSNSRSEMNVSTLELGDSALYLCASSLDGGGLTQYFGPGTRLTVL.

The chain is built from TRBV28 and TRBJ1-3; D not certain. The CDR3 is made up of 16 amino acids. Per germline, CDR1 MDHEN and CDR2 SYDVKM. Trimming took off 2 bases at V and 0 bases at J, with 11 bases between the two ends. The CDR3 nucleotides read TGTGCCAGCAGTTTAGAGGGCACCTTCTCTGGAAACACCATATATTTT. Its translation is CASSLEGTFSGNTIYF.

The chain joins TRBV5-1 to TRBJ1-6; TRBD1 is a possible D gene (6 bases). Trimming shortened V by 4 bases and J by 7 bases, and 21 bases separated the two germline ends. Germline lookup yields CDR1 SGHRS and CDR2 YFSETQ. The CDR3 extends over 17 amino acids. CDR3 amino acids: CASSPTTGTFRNSPLHF. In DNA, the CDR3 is TGCGCCAGCAGCCCCACAACAGGGACATTCAGAAATTCACCCCTCCACTTT.

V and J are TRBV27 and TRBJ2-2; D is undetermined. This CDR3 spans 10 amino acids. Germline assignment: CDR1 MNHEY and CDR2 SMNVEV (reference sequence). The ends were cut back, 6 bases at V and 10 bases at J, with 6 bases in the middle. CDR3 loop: CASSLSELFF. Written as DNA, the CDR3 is TGTGCCAGCAGCCTCTCGGAGCTGTTTTTT.

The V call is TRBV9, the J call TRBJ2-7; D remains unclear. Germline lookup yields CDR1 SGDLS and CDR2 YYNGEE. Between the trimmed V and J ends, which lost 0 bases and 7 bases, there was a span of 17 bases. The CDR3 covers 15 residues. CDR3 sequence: CASSVGPLPVEEQYF. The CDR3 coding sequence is TGTGCCAGCAGCGTAGGCCCACTACCGGTGGAAGAGCAGTACTTC.

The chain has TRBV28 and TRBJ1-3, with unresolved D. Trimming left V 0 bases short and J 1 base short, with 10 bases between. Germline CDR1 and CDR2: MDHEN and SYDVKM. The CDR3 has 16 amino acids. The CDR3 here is CASSLWAAGSGNTIYF. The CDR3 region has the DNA TGTGCCAGCAGTTTATGGGCGGCGGGTTCTGGAAACACCATATATTTT.

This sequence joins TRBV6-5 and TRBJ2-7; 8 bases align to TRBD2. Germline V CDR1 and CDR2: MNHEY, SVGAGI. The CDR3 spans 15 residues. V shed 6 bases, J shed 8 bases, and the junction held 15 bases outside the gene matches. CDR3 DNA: TGTGCCAGCAGCCAACCCCACAGCGGGAGTCCGAAGCAGTACTTC. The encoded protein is CASSQPHSGSPKQYF.